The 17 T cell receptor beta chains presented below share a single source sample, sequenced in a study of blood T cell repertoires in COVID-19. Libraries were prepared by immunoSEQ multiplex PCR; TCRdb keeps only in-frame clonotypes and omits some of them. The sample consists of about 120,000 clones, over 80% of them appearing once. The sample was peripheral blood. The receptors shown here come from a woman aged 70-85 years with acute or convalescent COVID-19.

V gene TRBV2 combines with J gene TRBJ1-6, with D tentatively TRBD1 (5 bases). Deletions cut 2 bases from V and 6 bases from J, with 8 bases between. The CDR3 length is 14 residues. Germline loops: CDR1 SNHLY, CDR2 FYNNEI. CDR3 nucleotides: TGTGCCAGCAGTGAAAGGGGTGGTAATTCACCCCTCCACTTT. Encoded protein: CASSERGGNSPLHF.

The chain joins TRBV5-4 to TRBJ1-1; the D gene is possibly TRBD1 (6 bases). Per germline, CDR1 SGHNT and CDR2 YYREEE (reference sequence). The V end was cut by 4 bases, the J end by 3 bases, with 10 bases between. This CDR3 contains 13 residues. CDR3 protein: CASSLTGYTEAFF. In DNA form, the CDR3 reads TGTGCCAGCAGCCTGACAGGCTACACTGAAGCTTTCTTT.

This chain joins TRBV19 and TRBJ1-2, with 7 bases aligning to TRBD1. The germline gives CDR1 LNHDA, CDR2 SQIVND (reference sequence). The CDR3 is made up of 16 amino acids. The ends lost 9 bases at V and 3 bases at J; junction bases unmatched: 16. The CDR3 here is CASSYAGQGVYYGYTF. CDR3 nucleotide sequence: TGTGCCAGCAGCTACGCCGGGCAGGGGGTTTACTATGGCTACACCTTC.

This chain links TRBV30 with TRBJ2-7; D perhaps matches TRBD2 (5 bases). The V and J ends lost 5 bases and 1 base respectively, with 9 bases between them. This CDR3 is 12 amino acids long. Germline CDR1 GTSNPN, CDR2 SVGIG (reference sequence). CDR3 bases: TGTGCCTGGGACGGAGGATCCTACGAGCAGTACTTC. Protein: CAWDGGSYEQYF.

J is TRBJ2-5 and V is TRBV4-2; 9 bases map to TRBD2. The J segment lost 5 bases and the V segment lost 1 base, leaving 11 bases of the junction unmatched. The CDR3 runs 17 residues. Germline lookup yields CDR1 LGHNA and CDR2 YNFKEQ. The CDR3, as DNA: TGTGCCAGCAGCCAAGGAGGAGGCGGGGGGGACTCGGAGACCCAGTACTTC. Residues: CASSQGGGGGDSETQYF.

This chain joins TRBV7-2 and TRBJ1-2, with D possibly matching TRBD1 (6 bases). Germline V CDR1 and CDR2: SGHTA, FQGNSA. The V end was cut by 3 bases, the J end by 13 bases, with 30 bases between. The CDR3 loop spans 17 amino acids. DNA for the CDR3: TGTGCCAGCAGCTTCTATCTCGGGTTCGGACAGACCCCGGTTGGCACCTTC. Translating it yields CASSFYLGFGQTPVGTF.

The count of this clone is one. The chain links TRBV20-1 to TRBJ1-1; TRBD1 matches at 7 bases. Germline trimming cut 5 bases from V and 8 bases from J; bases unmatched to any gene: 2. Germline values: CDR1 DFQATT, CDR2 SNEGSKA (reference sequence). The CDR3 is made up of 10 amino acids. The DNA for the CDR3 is TGCAGTGCTTTGGACAGGGAAGCTTTCTTT. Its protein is CSALDREAFF.

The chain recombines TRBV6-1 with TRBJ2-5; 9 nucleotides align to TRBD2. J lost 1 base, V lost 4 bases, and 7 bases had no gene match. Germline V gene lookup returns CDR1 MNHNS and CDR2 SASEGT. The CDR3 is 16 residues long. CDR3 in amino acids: CASSVVSGGPQETQYF. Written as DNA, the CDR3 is TGTGCCAGCAGTGTTGTGAGCGGGGGGCCCCAAGAGACCCAGTACTTC.

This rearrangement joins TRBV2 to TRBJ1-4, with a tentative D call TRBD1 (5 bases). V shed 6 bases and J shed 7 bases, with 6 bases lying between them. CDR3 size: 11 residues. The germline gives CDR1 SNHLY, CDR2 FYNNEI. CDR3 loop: CASRGVEKLFF. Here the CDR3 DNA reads TGTGCCAGCAGAGGGGTTGAAAAACTGTTTTTT. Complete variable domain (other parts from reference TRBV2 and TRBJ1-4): EPEVTQTPSHQVTQMGQEVILRCVPISNHLYFYWYRQILGQKVEFLVSFYNNEISEKSEIFDDQFSVERPDGSNFTLKIRSTKLEDSAMYFCASRGVEKLFFGSGTQLSVL.

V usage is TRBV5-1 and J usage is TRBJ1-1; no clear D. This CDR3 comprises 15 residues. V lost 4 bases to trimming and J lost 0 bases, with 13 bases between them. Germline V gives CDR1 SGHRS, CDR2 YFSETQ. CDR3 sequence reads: CASSPLEGMNTEAFF. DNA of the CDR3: TGCGCCAGCAGCCCTCTTGAGGGAATGAACACTGAAGCTTTCTTT.

CDR3 nucleotide sequence: TGCGCCAGCAGCATAGGGACTAGCGGGGCCGCCAGGGAGACCCAGTACTTC. Protein sequence: CASSIGTSGAARETQYF. V usage is TRBV5-1 and J usage is TRBJ2-5, with 13 positions matching TRBD2. CDR1 is SGHRS, CDR2 YFSETQ, per germline. J lost 5 bases, V lost 4 bases, and 11 bases had no gene match. The length of the CDR3 is 17 residues.

This chain's CDR3 is CASSMLPDTSYEQYF. In DNA, the CDR3 is TGTGCCAGTAGTATGCTTCCCGACACTTCCTACGAGCAGTACTTC. The rearrangement joins TRBV19 to TRBJ2-7; D gene ambiguous. The CDR3 has 15 amino acids. The V and J ends lost 3 bases and 1 base respectively, with 13 bases between them. Germline V gene lookup returns CDR1 LNHDA and CDR2 SQIVND (reference sequence).

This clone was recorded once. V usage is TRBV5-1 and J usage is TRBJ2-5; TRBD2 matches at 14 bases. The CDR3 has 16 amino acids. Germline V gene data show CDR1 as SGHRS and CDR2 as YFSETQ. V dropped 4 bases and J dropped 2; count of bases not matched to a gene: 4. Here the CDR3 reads CASSPGTSGGQETQYF. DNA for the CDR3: TGCGCCAGCAGCCCCGGGACTAGCGGGGGACAAGAGACCCAGTACTTC. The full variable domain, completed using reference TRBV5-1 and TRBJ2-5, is KAGVTQTPRYLIKTRGQQVTLSCSPISGHRSVSWYQQTPGQGLQFLFEYFSETQRNKGNFPGRFSGRQFSNSRSEMNVSTLELGDSALYLCASSPGTSGGQETQYFGPGTRLLVL.

CDR3 residues: CAPHRGGRGEKLFF. CDR3 nucleotides: TGTGCCCCCCACCGGGGGGGACGGGGGGAAAAACTGTTTTTT. V gene TRBV6-4 combines with J gene TRBJ1-4; D may be TRBD1 (5 bases). The CDR3 covers 14 residues. V was clipped by 11 bases and J by 8 bases, with 21 bases between them. Germline CDR1 MRHNA, CDR2 SNTAGT.

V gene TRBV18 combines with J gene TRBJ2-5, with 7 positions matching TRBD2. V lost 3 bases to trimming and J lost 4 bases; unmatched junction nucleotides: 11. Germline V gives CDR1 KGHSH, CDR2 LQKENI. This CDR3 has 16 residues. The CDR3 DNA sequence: TGTGCCAGCTCACCTCCTAGCGGACTATCCTTAGAGACCCAGTACTTC. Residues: CASSPPSGLSLETQYF.

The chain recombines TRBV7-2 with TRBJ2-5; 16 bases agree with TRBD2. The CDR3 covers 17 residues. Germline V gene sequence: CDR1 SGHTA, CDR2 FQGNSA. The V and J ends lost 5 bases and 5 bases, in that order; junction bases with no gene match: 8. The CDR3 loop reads CASSRGTSGGAGETQYF. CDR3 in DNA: TGTGCCAGCAGCCGTGGGACTAGCGGGGGGGCCGGGGAGACCCAGTACTTC. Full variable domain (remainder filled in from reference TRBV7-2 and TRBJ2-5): GAGVSQSPSNKVTEKGKDVELRCDPISGHTALYWYRQSLGQGLEFLIYFQGNSAPDKSGLPSDRFSAERTGGSVSTLTIQRTQQEDSAVYLCASSRGTSGGAGETQYFGPGTRLLVL.

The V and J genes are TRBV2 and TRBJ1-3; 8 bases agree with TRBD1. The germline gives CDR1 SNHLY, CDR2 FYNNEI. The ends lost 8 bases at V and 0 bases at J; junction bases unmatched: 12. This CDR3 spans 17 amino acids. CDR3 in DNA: TGTGCCAGCGTCCCGGGACAGGTGGGGAGCTCTGGAAACACCATATATTTT. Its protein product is CASVPGQVGSSGNTIYF.